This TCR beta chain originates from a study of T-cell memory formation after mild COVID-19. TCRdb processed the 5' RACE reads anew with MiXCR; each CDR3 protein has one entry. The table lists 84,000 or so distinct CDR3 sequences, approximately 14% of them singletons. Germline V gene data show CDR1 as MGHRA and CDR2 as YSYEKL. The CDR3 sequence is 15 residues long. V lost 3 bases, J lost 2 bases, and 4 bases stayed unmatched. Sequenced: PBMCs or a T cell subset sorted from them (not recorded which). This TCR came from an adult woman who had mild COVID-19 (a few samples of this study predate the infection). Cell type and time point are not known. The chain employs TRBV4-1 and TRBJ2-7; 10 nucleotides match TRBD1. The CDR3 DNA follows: TGCGCCAGCAGCCAGGGACAGGGGCCTCCCTACGAGCAGTACTTC. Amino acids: CASSQGQGPPYEQYF.